This T cell receptor beta chain was captured by sequencing in a study of T cell responses to AZD1222 COVID-19 vaccine. In the study overall: Researchers grouped second doses given at about 4 or about 12 weeks into one pool.

Profiling relied on immunoSEQ multiplex PCR, and the TCRdb table lists in-frame clones only, not all of them. The sample lists about 200,000 clones, 85% to 95% occurring once. The sample in question was peripheral blood, obtained on day 0 of AZD1222 vaccination. The sequence was obtained from an adult in good health.

DNA of the CDR3: TGTGCCAGCAGCCAGGGAACAGCCTACAATGAGCAGTTCTTC. Translating gives CASSQGTAYNEQFF. The V call is TRBV3-1 (or the pseudogene TRBV3-2), the J call TRBJ2-1, with D unresolved. The CDR3 contains 14 residues. Trimming removed 3 bases from V and 2 bases from J, with 8 bases in between. Looked up from germline, CDR1 is LGHDT and CDR2 is YNNKEL (reference sequence).